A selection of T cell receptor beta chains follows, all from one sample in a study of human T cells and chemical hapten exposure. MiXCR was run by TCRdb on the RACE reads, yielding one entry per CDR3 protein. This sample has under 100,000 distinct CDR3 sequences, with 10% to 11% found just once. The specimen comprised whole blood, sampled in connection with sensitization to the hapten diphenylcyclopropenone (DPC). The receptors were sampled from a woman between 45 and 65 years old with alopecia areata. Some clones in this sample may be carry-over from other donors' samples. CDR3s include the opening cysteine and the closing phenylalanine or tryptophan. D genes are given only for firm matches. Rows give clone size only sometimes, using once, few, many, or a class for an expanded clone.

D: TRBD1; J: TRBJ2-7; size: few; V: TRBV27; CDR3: CASSLFGTGIYEQYF; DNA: TGTGCCAGCAGTTTATTTGGGACAGGGATCTACGAGCAGTACTTC
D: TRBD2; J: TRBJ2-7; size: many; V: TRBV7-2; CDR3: CASSQRTDLSGRGYEQYF; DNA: TGTGCCAGCAGCCAAAGGACAGATCTTAGCGGGAGGGGGTACGAGCAGTACTTC
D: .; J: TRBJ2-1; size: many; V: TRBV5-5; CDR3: CASSLDRVEQFF; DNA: TGTGCCAGCAGCTTGGACAGGGTAGAGCAGTTCTTC
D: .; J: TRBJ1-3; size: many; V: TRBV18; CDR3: CASSPDGSGNTIYF; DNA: TGTGCCAGCTCACCAGACGGCTCTGGAAACACCATATATTTT
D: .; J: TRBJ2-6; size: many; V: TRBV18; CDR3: CASSPGPTSSGANVLTF; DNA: TGTGCCAGCTCACCAGGCCCCACCAGCTCTGGGGCCAACGTCCTGACTTTC
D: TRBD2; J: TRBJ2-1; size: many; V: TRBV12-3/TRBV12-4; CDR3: CASSLGTSGRTLYNEQFF; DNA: TGTGCCAGCAGTCTCGGGACTAGCGGGAGGACCCTCTACAATGAGCAGTTCTTC
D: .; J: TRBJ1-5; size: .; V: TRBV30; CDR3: CAWNRNNQPQHF; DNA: TGTGCCTGGAACAGAAACAATCAGCCCCAGCATTTT
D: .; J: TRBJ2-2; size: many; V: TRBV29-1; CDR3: CSVKTNTGELFF; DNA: TGCAGCGTTAAAACGAACACCGGGGAGCTGTTTTTT
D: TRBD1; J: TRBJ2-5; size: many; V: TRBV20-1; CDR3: CSLDRQETQYF; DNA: TGCAGTTTGGACAGGCAAGAGACCCAGTACTTC
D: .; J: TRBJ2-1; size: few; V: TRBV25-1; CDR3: CASSGGYNEQFF; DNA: TGTGCCAGCAGTGGGGGTTACAATGAGCAGTTCTTC
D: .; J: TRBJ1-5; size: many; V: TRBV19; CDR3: CASSFGVWIPPQHF; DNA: TGTGCCAGTAGTTTTGGGGTTTGGATTCCGCCCCAGCATTTT
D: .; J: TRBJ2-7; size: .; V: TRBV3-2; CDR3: CASSLTSALSYEQYF; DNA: TGTGCCAGCAGCCTCACAAGCGCTCTCTCCTACGAGCAGTACTTC
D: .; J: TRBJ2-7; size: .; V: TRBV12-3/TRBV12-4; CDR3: CGSSPRGGGYEQYF; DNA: TGTGGCAGCAGTCCGAGGGGAGGGGGCTACGAGCAGTACTTC
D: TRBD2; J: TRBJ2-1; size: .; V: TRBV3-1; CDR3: CASSLAGAFPGEQFF; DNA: TGTGCCAGCAGCCTAGCGGGAGCATTCCCCGGAGAGCAGTTCTTC
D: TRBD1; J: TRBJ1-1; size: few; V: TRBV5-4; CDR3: CASSPGGPRAEAFF; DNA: TGTGCCAGCAGTCCAGGGGGTCCCAGGGCTGAAGCTTTCTTT
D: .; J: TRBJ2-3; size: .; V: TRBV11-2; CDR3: CASSLGLLYPDTQYF; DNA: TGTGCCAGCAGCCTGGGACTCCTTTACCCAGATACGCAGTATTTT
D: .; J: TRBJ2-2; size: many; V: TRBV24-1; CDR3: CASGRSSTGELFF; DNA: TGTGCCTCGGGACGCTCAAGCACCGGGGAGCTGTTTTTT
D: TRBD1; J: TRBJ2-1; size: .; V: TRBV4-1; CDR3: CASSQENRGVGEQFF; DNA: TGCGCCAGCAGCCAAGAAAACAGGGGAGTTGGTGAGCAGTTCTTC
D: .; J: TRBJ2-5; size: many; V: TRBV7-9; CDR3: CASSRWAGISGQETQYF; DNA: TGTGCCAGCAGCCGATGGGCGGGGATTAGCGGTCAAGAGACCCAGTACTTC
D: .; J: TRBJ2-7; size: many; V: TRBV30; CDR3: CAWSEYDQRYEQYF; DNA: TGTGCCTGGAGTGAGTATGACCAGCGCTACGAGCAGTACTTC
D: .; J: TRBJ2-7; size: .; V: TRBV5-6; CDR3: CASSLVGGTYEQYF; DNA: TGTGCCAGCAGCTTGGTAGGGGGGACCTACGAGCAGTACTTC
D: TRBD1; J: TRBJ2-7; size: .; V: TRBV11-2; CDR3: CASSLGGTGVSYEQYF; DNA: TGTGCCAGCAGCTTAGGTGGGACAGGAGTCTCCTACGAGCAGTACTTC
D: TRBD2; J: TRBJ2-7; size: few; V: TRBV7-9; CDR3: CASSLALAGGVYEQYF; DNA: TGTGCCAGCAGCTTAGCCCTAGCGGGAGGAGTGTACGAGCAGTACTTC
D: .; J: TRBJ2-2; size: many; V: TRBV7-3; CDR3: CASGTFTGELFF; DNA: TGTGCCAGCGGCACTTTCACCGGGGAGCTGTTTTTT
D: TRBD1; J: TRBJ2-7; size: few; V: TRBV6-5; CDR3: CASSRRGPYEQYF; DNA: TGTGCCAGCAGCCGCAGGGGGCCCTACGAGCAGTACTTC
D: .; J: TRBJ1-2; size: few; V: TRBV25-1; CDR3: CASSRIFNYGYTF; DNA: TGTGCCAGCAGTCGGATCTTTAACTATGGCTACACCTTC
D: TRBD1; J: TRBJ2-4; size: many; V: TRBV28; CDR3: CASTGQGFQNIQYF; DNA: TGTGCCAGCACCGGACAGGGCTTCCAAAACATTCAGTACTTC
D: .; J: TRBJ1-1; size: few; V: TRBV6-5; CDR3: CASSGVGTEAFF; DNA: TGTGCCAGCAGTGGGGTCGGCACTGAAGCTTTCTTT
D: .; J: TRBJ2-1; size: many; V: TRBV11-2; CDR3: CASSPGTVNNEQFF; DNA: TGTGCCAGCAGCCCGGGGACCGTGAACAATGAGCAGTTCTTC